Presented here are 12 T cell receptor beta chains from one specimen sequenced in a study of blood T cell repertoires in COVID-19. Using immunoSEQ multiplex PCR, the repertoire was profiled, and TCRdb retains in-frame clones only, with some absent. This table has hundreds of thousands of clones, about 86% appearing once. Material for sequencing was peripheral blood. The receptor source for this set is a woman between 25 and 40 years old who had recovered from COVID-19.

This chain uses TRBV5-5 with TRBJ2-2; 9 nucleotides align to TRBD2. With 10 bases clipped from V and 0 bases from J, the junction kept 4 bases outside the gene matches. The length of the CDR3 is 14 residues. Germline-derived CDR1 and CDR2 are SGHKS and YYEKEE (reference sequence). As DNA, the CDR3 is TGTGCCGGTCGACTAGCGGCGAACACCGGGGAGCTGTTTTTT. Its translation: CAGRLAANTGELFF.

The chain is built from TRBV5-8 and TRBJ2-7, with 8 positions matching TRBD1. J was trimmed by 4 bases and V by 4 bases; bases with no gene match: 10. The CDR3 has 15 residues. The germline CDR1 and CDR2 sequences are SGHTS and YDEGEE. The CDR3 DNA is TGTGCCAGCAGCATAGGGACAGGCGATGTTTACGAGCAGTACTTC. This translates into CASSIGTGDVYEQYF.

V and J are TRBV19 and TRBJ2-6; D is unclear. V shed 1 base and J shed 1 base, with 8 bases lying between them. The CDR3 is 16 residues long. CDR1 is LNHDA, CDR2 SQIVND, per germline (reference sequence). The CDR3 here is CASSIGFRSGANVLTF. The CDR3 nucleotides are TGTGCCAGTAGTATAGGATTCCGGTCTGGGGCCAACGTCCTGACTTTC.

The V gene is TRBV6-6, the J gene TRBJ2-5; a weak D match, TRBD2 (6 bases). V shed 5 bases and J shed 5 bases, with 21 bases lying between them. This CDR3 region has 16 residues. Germline CDR1 is MNHNY and CDR2 is SVGAGI (reference sequence). The CDR3 DNA reads as TGTGCCAGCAGTGGGGGGAAGCGGGCCACCGGGGAGACCCAGTACTTC. It is translated as CASSGGKRATGETQYF.

In this sample, this clone turned up once. The chain recombines TRBV6-5 with TRBJ2-7; D is perhaps TRBD1 (6 bases). CDR3 length: 12 amino acids. Germline values: CDR1 MNHEY, CDR2 SVGAGI. With 8 bases removed from V and 4 bases from J, the gap between germline ends came to 12 bases. The CDR3 nucleotides are TGTGCCAGCTATCAGGGGCCTTACGAGCAGTACTTC. It codes for CASYQGPYEQYF.

CDR3 residues: CASSSTGMGEKLFF. Here the CDR3 DNA reads TGTGCCAGCAGTTCGACAGGGATGGGGGAAAAACTGTTTTTT. This chain joins TRBV6-5 and TRBJ1-4; TRBD1 aligns across 7 bases. The CDR3 has 14 residues. Trimming at V came to 4 bases and at J to 8 bases, leaving 7 bases not matched to a gene. Germline CDR1 MNHEY, CDR2 SVGAGI.

The rearrangement uses TRBV5-4 and TRBJ1-2, with a tentative D call TRBD1 (6 bases). V was clipped by 0 bases and J by 4 bases, with 10 bases between them. Germline V CDR1 and CDR2: SGHNT, YYREEE (reference sequence). CDR3 length: 14 residues. CDR3 sequence (DNA): TGTGCCAGCAGCTTGGAGGGGGGGTTCTATGGCTACACCTTC. Translated: CASSLEGGFYGYTF.

V usage is TRBV11-2 and J usage is TRBJ1-6, with 7 bases fitting TRBD1. Looked up from germline, CDR1 is SGHAT and CDR2 is FQNNGV. This CDR3 comprises 15 residues. V gave up 4 bases and J gave up 7 bases; unmatched junction bases: 7. CDR3 DNA sequence: TGTGCCAGCAGCTCGACCTGGACAGGAAATTCACCCCTCCACTTT. It encodes CASSSTWTGNSPLHF.

This sequence joins TRBV7-3 and TRBJ2-3; 11 positions agree with TRBD2. J gave up 6 bases and V 0 bases, and 5 bases lay outside the gene matches. The germline V gene has CDR1 SGHTA and CDR2 FQGTGA. The CDR3 has 16 residues. CDR3 in amino acids: CASSLTTSGSADTQYF. CDR3 nucleotides: TGTGCCAGCAGCTTAACAACTAGCGGGAGTGCTGATACGCAGTATTTT. Complete variable domain (other parts from reference TRBV7-3 and TRBJ2-3): GAGVSQTPSNKVTEKGKYVELRCDPISGHTALYWYRQSLGQGPEFLIYFQGTGAADDSGLPNDRFFAVRPEGSVSTLKIQRTERGDSAVYLCASSLTTSGSADTQYFGPGTRLTVL.

The chain recombines TRBV19 with TRBJ1-2; the D gene is possibly TRBD1 (6 bases). The CDR3 has 13 residues. The V gene's germline CDR1 is LNHDA and CDR2 SQIVND (reference sequence). With 3 bases removed from V and 8 bases from J, the gap between germline ends came to 13 bases. CDR3 amino acids: CASSISGGAGYTF. DNA for the CDR3: TGTGCCAGTAGTATTAGCGGGGGCGCCGGCTACACCTTC.

The gene calls are TRBV6-6 and TRBJ1-6; D unclear. The CDR3 has 15 amino acids. Germline CDR1 MNHNY, CDR2 SVGAGI (reference sequence). Trimming shortened V by 6 bases and J by 0 bases, and 9 bases separated the two germline ends. CDR3 sequence (DNA): TGTGCCAGCAGCCCCACGAGCTCCTATAATTCACCCCTCCACTTT. Its translation is CASSPTSSYNSPLHF.

The V gene is TRBV28, the J gene TRBJ2-7; a weak D match, TRBD1 (5 bases). Germline-derived CDR1 and CDR2 are MDHEN and SYDVKM. The V end was cut by 3 bases, the J end by 2 bases, with 11 bases between. The CDR3 covers 14 residues. The CDR3 bases are TGTGCCAGCAGTTTCTCTGTGGACACCTACGAGCAGTACTTC. This sequence encodes CASSFSVDTYEQYF.